This entry is about one T cell receptor beta chain. Antigen specificity is unknown. The record originates from a study of shared clonotypes between healthy human individuals. Study-wide points: Four donors had around 5.5% of their naive CD4 clonotypes in common.

Trimming took off 7 bases at V and 2 bases at J, with 10 bases between the two ends. The CDR3 runs 12 residues. CDR1 and CDR2 from the germline V gene are SGHKS and YYEKEE (reference sequence). The protocol was immunoSEQ multiplex PCR, while the TCRdb copy is restricted to in-frame clones and leaves out a portion. The data hold over 850,000 clones, with around three quarters observed a single time. The chain carries TRBV5-5 and TRBJ2-7, with a tentative D call TRBD1 (6 bases). The TCR originated in a man in his late teens or twenties in good health. Some clones in this sample may be carry-over from other donors' samples. The sequenced material came from memory CD4+ T cells from PBMCs. Sample subset: CD45RA-negative fraction. As DNA, the CDR3 is TGTGCCAGCGGGGACACCGCCTACGAGCAGTACTTC. Its protein product is CASGDTAYEQYF.